The entry below describes one T cell receptor beta chain. This record belongs to a study of blood T cell repertoires in COVID-19. Sequenced by immunoSEQ multiplex PCR; TCRdb stores in-frame clones only, minus some. Of roughly 240,000 clones detected, 84% appear once; the ten largest clones hold around 2.5%. The clonotype originates from a man aged 35-49 years who had recovered from COVID-19. The sample comprised peripheral blood.

For the CDR3, the DNA is TGTGCCTGGAGTTTTGGACAGGGTGTCGGCTACACCTTC. Translated: CAWSFGQGVGYTF. The chain combines TRBV30 with TRBJ1-2; TRBD1 matches 8 bases. V lost 2 bases to trimming and J lost 8 bases; unmatched junction nucleotides: 7. The CDR3 is 13 residues long. The germline gives CDR1 GTSNPN, CDR2 SVGIG (reference sequence).